This TCR beta chain comes out of a study of blood T cell repertoires in COVID-19. Germline V gene lookup returns CDR1 MGHDK and CDR2 SYGVNS. This CDR3 is built from 14 residues. The V and J ends lost 4 bases and 8 bases respectively, with 15 bases between them. The protocol was immunoSEQ multiplex PCR, while the TCRdb copy is restricted to in-frame clones and leaves out a portion. The sample holds around 200,000 clones; 87% are singletons and the top ten take about a tenth. This TCR derives from a man aged 18 to 35 with acute COVID-19. The sequenced sample was PBMCs or T cells enriched from blood (not recorded which). The rearrangement uses TRBV25-1 and TRBJ2-4, with a tentative D call TRBD2 (5 bases). CDR3 residues: CASSVGSAADIQYF. The CDR3 coding sequence is TGTGCCAGCAGTGTCGGATCGGCAGCGGACATTCAGTACTTC.